This is a list of T cell receptor beta chains from one sample in a study of response to subunit inactivated influenza vaccine. TCRdb passed the RT-PCR reads through MiXCR, listing each CDR3 protein once. The table has hundreds of thousands of distinct CDR3 sequences, around 8% seen once. Specimen: PBMCs from blood, collected around 2 years after vaccination. These receptors were taken from a man aged 50-75 years who received an inactivated influenza vaccine. The CDR3 runs from the conserved cysteine through the conserved F or W. A D gene is named only where the DNA matches it firmly. Only part of the rows carry a size: once, few, many, or a class if the clone is expanded.

V gene,J gene,clone size,D gene,CDR3 protein,CDR3 DNA
TRBV6-5,TRBJ2-6,-,TRBD1,CASSYSGTGFSGANVLTF,TGTGCCAGCAGTTACTCGGGGACAGGGTTCTCCGGGGCCAACGTCCTGACTTTC
TRBV16,TRBJ2-5,few,-,CASSHLYRGNQETQYF,TGTGCCAGCAGCCACCTCTACCGGGGGAACCAAGAGACCCAGTACTTC
TRBV11-3,TRBJ2-5,few,-,CASSPVPGCVQETQYF,TGTGCCAGCAGCCCCGTGCCAGGGTGTGTCCAAGAGACCCAGTACTTC
TRBV2,TRBJ2-3,-,-,CASSERSWSTDTQYF,TGTGCCAGCAGTGAAAGGTCATGGAGCACAGATACGCAGTATTTT
TRBV12-3/TRBV12-4,TRBJ2-3,few,TRBD2,CASSLGGTSPDTQYF,TGTGCCAGCAGTTTGGGAGGGACTAGCCCAGATACGCAGTATTTT
TRBV20-1,TRBJ1-1,-,-,CSARSRGNTEAFF,TGCAGTGCTAGGTCCAGGGGCAACACTGAAGCTTTCTTT
TRBV7-2,TRBJ1-2,few,-,CASSESGRGRSYGYTF,TGTGCCAGCAGCGAAAGCGGCCGGGGGCGCTCCTATGGCTACACCTTC
TRBV3-1,TRBJ2-5,-,-,CASSQGNVGQETQYF,TGTGCCAGCAGCCAAGGGAATGTAGGACAAGAGACCCAGTACTTC
TRBV18,TRBJ2-3,many,TRBD1,CASSPQDRGTDTQYF,TGTGCCAGCTCACCACAGGACAGGGGCACAGATACGCAGTATTTT
TRBV5-1,TRBJ2-1,-,-,CASSKTGLKSNEQFF,TGCGCCAGCAGTAAAACGGGACTCAAGAGCAATGAGCAGTTCTTC
TRBV7-2,TRBJ1-6,many,-,CASSLGAGYNSPLHF,TGTGCCAGCAGCTTAGGTGCAGGTTATAATTCACCCCTCCACTTT
TRBV7-9,TRBJ2-7,few,-,CASSSTGTHAYEQYF,TGTGCCAGCAGCTCAACAGGGACCCACGCCTACGAGCAGTACTTC
TRBV10-3,TRBJ2-7,few,-,CAISESPGGQDEQYF,TGTGCCATCAGTGAGTCCCCAGGGGGGCAGGACGAGCAGTACTTC
TRBV18,TRBJ2-7,few,-,CASSPGTVEYF,TGTGCCAGCTCACCAGGTACAGTTGAGTACTTC
TRBV15,TRBJ1-5,many,-,CATSHMGDGQPQHF,TGTGCCACCAGCCACATGGGGGATGGTCAGCCCCAGCATTTT
TRBV4-3,TRBJ2-7,few,-,CASSRGNGGVYEQYF,TGCGCCAGCAGCCGTGGAAATGGCGGGGTATACGAGCAGTACTTC
TRBV7-2,TRBJ1-3,-,TRBD1,CASSLLAGGGNTIYF,TGTGCCAGCAGCTTATTGGCAGGGGGTGGAAACACCATATATTTT
TRBV25-1,TRBJ2-3,-,-,CASSRLGMSTDTQYF,TGTGCCAGCAGTCGTCTCGGGATGAGCACAGATACGCAGTATTTT
TRBV4-3,TRBJ2-3,-,-,CASSQDLSTTDTQYF,TGCGCCAGCAGCCAAGATTTGTCCACCACAGATACGCAGTATTTT
TRBV27,TRBJ2-7,few,TRBD2,CATKLAGGSEQYF,TGTGCCACCAAACTAGCGGGAGGGAGCGAGCAGTACTTC
TRBV7-9,TRBJ2-1,-,-,CASSRGAHSYNEQFF,TGTGCCAGCAGCCGAGGGGCCCATTCCTACAATGAGCAGTTCTTC
TRBV2,TRBJ2-7,-,-,CASSGGRFAYEQYF,TGTGCCAGCAGTGGAGGGCGGTTTGCCTACGAGCAGTACTTC
TRBV7-2,TRBJ2-1,few,TRBD2,CASSSEGLAGRNEQFF,TGTGCCAGCAGCTCAGAGGGACTAGCGGGGCGCAATGAGCAGTTCTTC
TRBV5-1,TRBJ2-5,many,-,CASSLVGVQTIGETQYF,TGCGCCAGCAGCTTGGTCGGCGTCCAAACAATTGGGGAGACCCAGTACTTC
TRBV28,TRBJ2-2,many,TRBD2,CASTLSGSNTGELFF,TGTGCCAGCACCCTTAGCGGGTCGAACACCGGGGAGCTGTTTTTT
TRBV28,TRBJ2-1,-,TRBD1,CASSHRKGGQGNNEQFF,TGTGCCAGCAGCCACCGGAAGGGGGGACAGGGGAACAATGAGCAGTTCTTC
TRBV7-6,TRBJ2-7,-,TRBD2,CASSRGTSGRARPYEQYF,TGTGCCAGCAGCCGCGGGACTAGCGGGAGGGCCCGCCCCTACGAGCAGTACTTC
TRBV3-1,TRBJ2-2,-,TRBD1,CASSQGTGTGGITGELFF,TGTGCCAGCAGCCAAGGGACCGGGACAGGGGGCATAACCGGGGAGCTGTTTTTT
TRBV20-1,TRBJ1-1,many,-,CSASLVNTEAFF,TGCAGTGCTAGTCTGGTAAACACTGAAGCTTTCTTT
TRBV5-1,TRBJ2-1,-,TRBD2,CASSLYGLAGMSYNEQFF,TGCGCCAGCAGCCTTTACGGACTAGCGGGAATGTCCTACAATGAGCAGTTCTTC
TRBV5-1,TRBJ2-5,-,-,CASTHKAPLGETQYF,TGCGCCAGCACCCACAAGGCGCCGTTGGGGGAGACCCAGTACTTC
TRBV3-1,TRBJ1-6,many,-,CASSQESGSPLHF,TGTGCCAGCAGCCAAGAAAGTGGATCACCCCTCCACTTT
TRBV29-1,TRBJ2-7,-,TRBD1,CSARDRGQNEQYF,TGCAGCGCCCGGGACAGGGGGCAGAACGAGCAGTACTTC
TRBV20-1,TRBJ1-4,few,TRBD1,CSARGQNNEKLFF,TGCAGTGCTAGGGGACAGAATAATGAAAAACTGTTTTTT
TRBV12-3/TRBV12-4,TRBJ1-1,few,-,CASSPATEAFF,TGTGCCAGCAGCCCGGCCACTGAAGCTTTCTTT
TRBV5-1,TRBJ2-5,many,TRBD2,CASSSGPGGLAGETQYF,TGCGCCAGCAGCTCGGGACCGGGGGGACTAGCGGGAGAGACCCAGTACTTC
TRBV4-2,TRBJ2-1,few,-,CASSASNEQFF,TGTGCCAGCAGCGCTAGCAATGAGCAGTTCTTC
TRBV4-2,TRBJ2-4,many,-,CASSQNVLGKNIQYF,TGTGCCAGCAGCCAAAACGTGTTAGGCAAAAACATTCAGTACTTC
TRBV7-2,TRBJ2-3,-,-,CASSFYGVTDTQYF,TGTGCCAGCAGCTTTTATGGGGTCACAGATACGCAGTATTTT
TRBV28,TRBJ1-4,many,-,CASSHGGSYASNEKLFF,TGTGCCAGCAGCCATGGGGGTTCTTATGCATCTAATGAAAAACTGTTTTTT
TRBV20-1,TRBJ2-5,many,TRBD2,CSATSVASGDQETQYF,TGCAGTGCTACATCAGTGGCTAGCGGAGACCAAGAGACCCAGTACTTC
TRBV12-3/TRBV12-4,TRBJ1-1,few,TRBD1,CASRRGQGATEAFF,TGTGCCAGCAGACGAGGACAGGGAGCGACTGAAGCTTTCTTT